The clone carrying this TCR beta chain occurred a few times. The data stem from a study of early T cells in non-severe SARS-CoV-2 infection. Overall study: Sequencing used unsorted whole-blood bulk RNA, so chains lack pairing.

Unique molecular identifiers tagged individual cDNA molecules. TCRdb passed the 5' RACE reads through MiXCR, listing each CDR3 protein once. The sample holds roughly 34,000 distinct CDR3 sequences, 7.1% seen once. CDR1 and CDR2 from the germline V gene are MDHEN and SYDVKM. With 5 bases removed from V and 5 bases from J, the gap between germline ends came to 12 bases. The CDR3 has 14 amino acids. This clonotype was obtained from an adult who was a healthcare worker with PCR-confirmed SARS-CoV-2 infection or an uninfected control (not recorded which). The sequences come from whole blood, collected at baseline. The V call is TRBV28, the J call TRBJ2-2; D not certain. The CDR3 bases are TGTGCCAGCAGTCACCCTCACTCTACCGGGGAGCTGTTTTTT. This translates into CASSHPHSTGELFF.